This TCR beta chain was recovered during a study of CD8 T cells in Susac syndrome. With random hexamers, roughly 0.45 to 1 ug RNA was reverse transcribed. The method of amplification for TCR beta CDR3 was immunoSEQ multiplex PCR, covering 54 Vbeta and 13 Jbeta. TCRdb re-analysed the immunoSEQ multiplex PCR reads in MiXCR, keeping a single row per CDR3 protein. The data hold about 80,000 distinct CDR3 sequences, with about 94% observed a single time. Sequencing of TCR beta was undertaken in CD8+ and CD4+ T cells derived from blood. Matching for age and sex applied to the controls, who were healthy donors. TEMRA cells were FACS-enriched, unlike CD8+ and CD4+ T cells, which were negatively isolated. Looked up from germline, CDR1 is SQVTM and CDR2 is ANQGSEA. V was shortened by 7 bases and J by 1 base, with 13 bases between the two germline ends. The CDR3 covers 13 residues.

The sequence came from a human donor in good health. The gene calls are TRBV29-1 and TRBJ2-5, with D possibly TRBD2 on 6 matching bases. Sequencing was done on a sample of CD8+ T cells from PBMCs. In DNA, the CDR3 is TGCAGCGCTGGATTGGGGGGCCAAGAGACCCAGTACTTC. As protein: CSAGLGGQETQYF.